This T cell receptor beta chain was recovered during a study of control samples from healthy donors and cancer patients (dated by TCRdb to about 2020). About this clone: It lacks a known antigen. Base qualities were left out, and no much larger clone turns up one base away.

Receptors were amplified or captured by the immunoSEQ multiplex PCR assay. TCRdb stores this immuneACCESS table with in-frame sequences only. Part of the clones is absent; in the studies checked, under half of the shortfall reflects unresolved V genes, and no reason is known for the rest. The sample records about 410,000 clones, 80% to 95% of which are singletons. Clones ranked in the top ten supply about 6.3% of the sample. The CDR3 covers 14 residues, taking in both the cysteine and the phenylalanine. The only DNA kept is the CDR3, 42 bases in frame from the first base. Trimmed from V: 10 bases; trimmed from J: 6 bases; junction bases lacking a gene match: 8. Via the germline V gene (reference sequence), CDR1 is LNHDA and CDR2 SQIVND.

This TCR was sampled from a man aged 40-49 years with head and neck cancer. What was sequenced was PBMCs. This sequence uses TRBV19 and TRBJ2-3, with 12 bases matching TRBD2. The CDR3 region reads CATRGLAGGDTQYF. The DNA sequence follows: TGTGCCACCAGGGGACTAGCGGGTGGGGATACGCAGTATTTT.